These 26 T cell receptor beta chains originate from one sample sequenced in a study of cytomegalovirus exposure and HLA in healthy donors. The PCR had 60 Vbeta and 13 Jbeta primers. Only in-frame clones appear in the TCRdb table, and some are missing; sequencing was by immunoSEQ multiplex PCR. The sample comprises approximately 88,000 clones, 55% to 75% of which are singletons, and 3.2% rests with the top ten. Input material: PBMCs. These receptors were obtained from a man aged 55 to 70 in good health and CMV-seronegative.

The chain uses TRBV5-1 and TRBJ2-3, with 9 bases that match TRBD2. Trimming cost V 0 bases and J 3 bases; bases outside gene matches: 2. CDR3 length: 15 residues. Germline V CDR1 and CDR2: SGHRS, YFSETQ. The CDR3 DNA reads TGCGCCAGCAGCTTGGTGCTAGCGGGGACAGATACGCAGTATTTT. It translates to CASSLVLAGTDTQYF.

The genes are TRBV5-1 and TRBJ1-3, with 10 bases fitting TRBD1. CDR3 size: 17 residues. Germline V lookup: CDR1 SGHRS, CDR2 YFSETQ. The V and J ends lost 4 bases and 0 bases, in that order; junction bases with no gene match: 7. The CDR3 is CASSIRTGGSSGNTIYF. CDR3 nucleotide sequence: TGCGCCAGCAGCATAAGGACAGGGGGGAGCTCTGGAAACACCATATATTTT.

CDR3 region: CASKNRERGTEAFF. In nucleotides, the CDR3 is TGTGCCAGCAAAAATCGGGAGCGGGGGACTGAAGCTTTCTTT. The chain is built from TRBV19 and TRBJ1-1, with a possible D match to TRBD1 (5 bases). CDR1 is LNHDA, CDR2 SQIVND, per germline (reference sequence). The CDR3 extends over 14 amino acids. V lost 9 bases, J lost 5 bases, and 19 bases lay in between.

V usage is TRBV9 and J usage is TRBJ2-2, with 12 bases that match TRBD2. The ends lost 3 bases at V and 4 bases at J; junction bases unmatched: 7. Germline lookup yields CDR1 SGDLS and CDR2 YYNGEE. The length of the CDR3 is 17 residues. The CDR3 nucleotides are TGTGCCAGCAGCGGACTAGCGGGGGCCCCTAGCACCGGGGAGCTGTTTTTT. Encoded protein: CASSGLAGAPSTGELFF.

The J gene is TRBJ2-3, the V gene TRBV6-1; 8 positions match TRBD2. Germline V gene lookup returns CDR1 MNHNS and CDR2 SASEGT. The CDR3 spans 15 residues. J lost 3 bases, V lost 6 bases, and 8 bases had no gene match. This chain's CDR3 is CASSPDGGDTDTQYF. The CDR3 coding sequence is TGTGCCAGCAGCCCCGACGGGGGGGATACAGATACGCAGTATTTT.

The chain is built from TRBV6-6 and TRBJ1-5; a weak D match, TRBD1 (5 bases). The CDR3 has 15 residues. Germline V gene lookup returns CDR1 MNHNY and CDR2 SVGAGI (reference sequence). Trimming took 9 bases from V and 3 from J, leaving 18 bases between them. CDR3 amino acids: CASHPMGQLNQPQHF. CDR3 sequence (DNA): TGTGCCAGTCACCCGATGGGGCAGCTCAATCAGCCCCAGCATTTT.

This chain links TRBV11-3 with TRBJ2-2; D not resolved. Germline CDR1 SGHNT, CDR2 YENEEA. The CDR3 runs to 15 residues. V was shortened by 5 bases and J by 2 bases, with 12 bases between the two germline ends. The CDR3, as DNA: TGTGCCAGCAGCGCAGTTCGTGGTAACACCGGGGAGCTGTTTTTT. This encodes CASSAVRGNTGELFF.

This chain uses TRBV6-5 with TRBJ2-1, with D possibly TRBD1 on 5 matching bases. The CDR3 sequence is 13 residues long. Deletions cut 2 bases from V and 3 bases from J, with 5 bases between. CDR1 MNHEY and CDR2 SVGAGI come from the germline V gene. DNA for the CDR3: TGTGCCAGCAGTTACGACAGCTACAATGAGCAGTTCTTC. Translated: CASSYDSYNEQFF.

The chain recombines TRBV2 with TRBJ1-2; TRBD1 might be the D (5 bases). V was cut by 3 bases and J by 4 bases, with 12 bases left in between. CDR1 SNHLY and CDR2 FYNNEI come from the germline V gene. There are 14 residues in the CDR3. The CDR3 sequence: CASSDGGSRYGYTF. DNA for the CDR3: TGTGCCAGCAGTGATGGGGGGAGTCGCTATGGCTACACCTTC. Filled out from reference TRBV2 and TRBJ1-2, the complete variable domain reads EPEVTQTPSHQVTQMGQEVILRCVPISNHLYFYWYRQILGQKVEFLVSFYNNEISEKSEIFDDQFSVERPDGSNFTLKIRSTKLEDSAMYFCASSDGGSRYGYTFGSGTRLTVV.

V usage is TRBV5-4 and J usage is TRBJ1-4; 10 bases align to TRBD1. The CDR3 is made up of 15 amino acids. The germline V gene has CDR1 SGHNT and CDR2 YYREEE (reference sequence). After removal of 4 bases from V and 4 bases from J, the junction contained 4 bases not matched to a gene. Here the CDR3 reads CASSLDRGHNEKLFF. The CDR3 nucleotides are TGTGCCAGCAGCCTCGACAGGGGGCATAATGAAAAACTGTTTTTT.

This clone was seen only a few times. In the same sample, other DNA sequences code for this CDR3. The chain joins TRBV5-1 to TRBJ1-1; D uncertain. This CDR3 contains 17 residues. CDR1 and CDR2 from the germline V gene are SGHRS and YFSETQ. The ends were cut back, 4 bases at V and 0 bases at J, with 19 bases in the middle. CDR3 protein: CASSRKFGEPLNTEAFF. CDR3 DNA: TGCGCCAGCAGCCGCAAATTCGGAGAACCGTTGAACACTGAAGCTTTCTTT.

The V call is TRBV11-2, the J call TRBJ2-7, with 7 bases identical to TRBD1. The CDR3 is 13 amino acids. The germline CDR1 and CDR2 sequences are SGHAT and FQNNGV. V shed 3 bases, J shed 3 bases, and the junction held 2 bases outside the gene matches. CDR3 coding DNA: TGTGCCAGCAGCTTCCGGACAGGCTACGAGCAGTACTTC. Amino acid sequence: CASSFRTGYEQYF.

This chain joins TRBV19 and TRBJ1-4; weak D call: TRBD1 (5 bases). The V end was cut by 4 bases, the J end by 8 bases, with 14 bases between. Germline CDR1 LNHDA, CDR2 SQIVND (reference sequence). CDR3 size: 14 residues. CDR3 loop: CASSNKGRLEKLFF. Here the CDR3 DNA reads TGTGCCAGTAGTAACAAGGGGCGCTTAGAAAAACTGTTTTTT.

This chain's CDR3 is CASSEHSRGFF. The CDR3 region has the DNA TGTGCCAGCAGTGAACATTCTAGAGGGTTCTTC. The chain couples TRBV6-5 to TRBJ2-1; no clear D. The CDR3 extends over 11 amino acids. The V gene lost 5 bases and the J gene lost 15 bases, with 14 bases spanning the gap. The germline gives CDR1 MNHEY, CDR2 SVGAGI.

The rearrangement joins TRBV2 to TRBJ2-7; perhaps TRBD1 as D (5 bases). There are 13 residues in the CDR3. Trimming took off 5 bases at V and 5 bases at J, with 13 bases between the two ends. Germline assignment: CDR1 SNHLY and CDR2 FYNNEI. CDR3: CASSPGLMNEQYF. CDR3 in DNA: TGTGCCAGCAGTCCAGGGTTGATGAACGAGCAGTACTTC.

This chain connects TRBV2 to TRBJ2-3, with TRBD2 matching over 7 bases. Germline-derived CDR1 and CDR2 are SNHLY and FYNNEI. V shed 8 bases, J shed 3 bases, and the junction held 5 bases outside the gene matches. The CDR3 loop spans 13 amino acids. CDR3 amino acids: CASQSGITDTQYF. CDR3 nucleotides: TGTGCCAGCCAGAGCGGGATTACAGATACGCAGTATTTT.

The chain joins TRBV5-3 to TRBJ1-5, with a possible D match to TRBD1 (6 bases). TRBV5-3 is classed as an ORF, of uncertain function. This CDR3 region has 14 residues. V was pared by 3 bases and J by 4 bases, with 11 bases between. The CDR3 here is CARSSGQRNQPQHF. The CDR3 nucleotides are TGTGCCAGAAGCTCCGGACAGAGAAATCAGCCCCAGCATTTT.

The rearrangement uses TRBV27 and TRBJ1-6; the match to TRBD1 covers 9 bases. Germline CDR1 is MNHEY and CDR2 is SMNVEV (reference sequence). V gave up 5 bases and J gave up 10 bases; unmatched junction bases: 9. This CDR3 spans 15 amino acids. CDR3 protein: CASSVKQGAHSPLHF. DNA for the CDR3: TGTGCCAGCAGTGTAAAACAGGGGGCACACTCACCCCTCCACTTT.

This clone turned up a few times. The CDR3 is CASSLQGANYGYTF. CDR3 bases: TGTGCCAGCAGCTTACAAGGGGCGAACTATGGCTACACCTTC. The rearrangement links TRBV7-2 to TRBJ1-2; TRBD1 is a possible D gene (5 bases). Trimming stripped 2 bases from V and 2 bases from J, with 9 bases between. Germline CDR1 reads SGHTA; CDR2 reads FQGNSA. CDR3 size: 14 residues.

The chain combines TRBV9 with TRBJ1-2; D remains ambiguous. The CDR3 is 14 residues long. Germline V lookup: CDR1 SGDLS, CDR2 YYNGEE. V gave up 0 bases and J gave up 8 bases, with 14 bases separating them. As DNA, the CDR3 is TGTGCCAGCAGCGTAGGACTTGGTCCGGCGGGCTACACCTTC. Translation gives CASSVGLGPAGYTF.

The J gene is TRBJ2-5, the V gene TRBV27, with 14 positions matching TRBD2. Judging by the DNA end, TRBJ2-7 fits better; the J call may be wrong. The CDR3 loop spans 18 amino acids. CDR1 is MNHEY and CDR2 is SMNVEV in the germline V gene (reference sequence). In nucleotides, the CDR3 is TGTGCCAGCAGTTTACTGGGACTAGCGGGAGTGATCCCCTACGAGCAGTACTTC. Translated: CASSLLGLAGVIPYEQYF.

This chain links TRBV27 with TRBJ1-1, with 9 bases lining up with TRBD1. The V segment lost 4 bases and the J segment 3 bases; nucleotides outside the gene matches: 0. Germline CDR1 is MNHEY and CDR2 is SMNVEV (reference sequence). This CDR3 is 13 amino acids long. The chain's CDR3 is CASSYRGHTEAFF. The CDR3 nucleotides read TGTGCCAGCAGTTACAGGGGGCACACTGAAGCTTTCTTT.

This clone was detected only once. This chain links TRBV6-5 with TRBJ1-2; D gene uncertain. Germline V gene sequence: CDR1 MNHEY, CDR2 SVGAGI. Trimming removed 7 bases from V and 5 bases from J, with 14 bases in between. There are 13 residues in the CDR3. The CDR3 here is CASISPGVYGYTF. The CDR3 region has the DNA TGTGCCAGCATCTCCCCCGGGGTTTATGGCTACACCTTC.

This chain joins TRBV5-6 and TRBJ1-6, with TRBD1 matching 8 bases. The CDR3 sequence is 16 residues long. Germline loops: CDR1 SGHDT, CDR2 YYEEEE. The junction had 9 bases not matched to a gene; V was cut back by 3 bases and J by 7 bases. Here the CDR3 reads CASSSSKTGGNSPLHF. The CDR3 DNA follows: TGTGCCAGCAGCTCTTCCAAAACAGGGGGGAATTCACCCCTCCACTTT.

This chain uses TRBV5-1 with TRBJ2-5; no clear D gene. Looked up from germline, CDR1 is SGHRS and CDR2 is YFSETQ. The germline V and J ends were trimmed by 1 base and 4 bases, with 5 bases remaining between them. CDR3 length: 12 residues. The CDR3 coding sequence is TGCGCCAGCAGCTTGAATAGAGAGACCCAGTACTTC. It is translated as CASSLNRETQYF.

This clone was detected many times. The V call is TRBV28, the J call TRBJ1-5; the D gene is possibly TRBD1 (5 bases). Trimming removed 2 bases from V and 5 bases from J, with 10 bases in between. The V gene's germline CDR1 is MDHEN and CDR2 SYDVKM. The CDR3 is made up of 14 amino acids. CDR3 loop: CASSLVGPYQPQHF. For the CDR3, the DNA is TGTGCCAGCAGTTTAGTGGGGCCGTATCAGCCCCAGCATTTT.